This T cell receptor (beta chain) was identified in a study of shared clonotypes between healthy human individuals (TCRdb year 2020). Describing the broader study: The cohort comprised two women and three men aged 18 to 49 years. The study deeply sequenced blood TCR repertoires of five healthy adults to estimate repertoire size and the extent of clonotype sharing between individuals. For each donor, CD4 naive and CD4 memory were each given three plates, CD8 naive was given two plates, and CD8 memory was given one plate. Per donor, leukapheresis produced somewhere between about 0.94 and 9 billion PBMCs. To increase sequencing depth and limit assay-specific biases, different laboratories used diverse techniques to prepare libraries and sequence TCR repertoires. Study-wide findings and limitations: Roughly 5.2% of naive CD4, 3.5% of naive CD8, 2.3% of memory CD4, and over 0.35% of memory CD8 clonotypes were shared across a few donors. Higher generation probabilities were observed for clonotypes shared by all four sorted-subset donors than for non-shared clonotypes. The genetic and exposure-history diversity represented was limited by the small number of donors. Naive subsets generally had larger estimated clonotype richness than memory subsets. Incomplete sequencing was indicated by rarefaction of sorted-subset datasets, despite the large sequencing depth. Only blood was sampled, and tissue TCR repertoires likely differ from those in blood. Pairwise subsampling indicated that sequencing depth was expected to affect the degree of clonotype sharing among donors.

CD8 naive samples consisted of CD45RO-negative cells that were positively selected for CCR7, yielding a CD45RA+CCR7+ population without TemRA cells. The donors were healthy, HIV-negative adults with no recently reported acute infections or vaccinations. All donors were Caucasian adults living in Nashville, Tennessee, USA. Blood was obtained by leukapheresis, after which PBMCs were separated by Ficoll-Histopaque density gradient centrifugation and cryopreserved in liquid nitrogen vapor phase. Purity and quantity of every magnetically sorted T cell population were checked by analytical flow cytometry. Each sorted fraction had its genomic DNA isolated and then quantified by UV absorbance on a Nanodrop 2000c. Using the deep immunoSEQ assay, multiplex PCR amplified TCR CDR3 regions from genomic DNA. For each cell subset, the extracted genomic DNA was distributed evenly across all wells of several immunoSEQ 96-well plates, and each plate served as one replicate. For sorted subsets, roughly 190 ng of genomic DNA, equivalent to around 30,000 T cell genomes, went into each replicate PCR. Purified libraries were quantified with a Qubit 3.0 fluorometer, sized on a Bioanalyzer 2100, and re-quantified with the KAPA Library Quantification kit. Every immunoSEQ 96-well plate was sequenced on a separate single-read 150-cycle Illumina NextSeq 550 flow cell. For the original study's pipeline: Because only junctional sequences without quality scores were contained in the immunoSEQ output, filtering matching that applied to full-length reads could not be performed. Sequences were annotated with PyIR, a Python wrapper for IgBLAST v1.9, and V/J genes and CDR3 were assigned using IMGT germline references. Reads with weak V/J assignments (E-value above 1e-6), missing CDR3, stop codons, out-of-frame junctions, or ambiguous translated residues were removed. V3J clonotypes were defined by identical inferred V gene, J gene, and CDR3 amino acid sequence. The percentage overlap between two repertoires was calculated by dividing the number of shared unique clonotypes by the size of the smaller repertoire. RTK rarefaction, the Chao1 estimator, and Recon v2.1 estimates of unobserved clonotypes were used to assess repertoire richness. Generation probabilities were computed with OLGA for all TCRbeta clonotypes obtained by the gDNA method from a handful of donors. This immuneACCESS table, as held by TCRdb, lists in-frame sequences with V and J called but not all clones. Of the missing ones, under half trace to an unresolved V gene in checked studies; the others have no known cause. V and J calls and clone size are given by that table; D and trimming were obtained from the DNA. The sample table records 560,000 or so clones; about 95% of these occur just once. The ten biggest clones cover more than 0.085% of the sample.

V is cut by 10 bases and J by 6 bases, and the space between the germline ends is 20 bases. From its cysteine to its phenylalanine, the CDR3 spans 14 amino acids. The sequence is cut down to CDR3 DNA, 42 bases in frame from base 1. The germline V gene (reference sequence) gives CDR1 as MNHNY and CDR2 as SVGAGI. Points on this clone: Its antigen is unknown. Base-call qualities are not available, and no considerably larger clone is one nucleotide away.

The source material was naive CD8+ T cells sorted from blood. The intended sense of this specimen's cell subset or site label: CD45RA+CCR7+. This receptor was obtained from a woman aged 25 to 39 in good health. The sequence is built from TRBV6-6 and TRBJ2-3; the D gene is not confidently resolved. CDR3 protein: CAISPGDMADTQYF. DNA sequence: TGTGCCATCAGCCCGGGCGACATGGCGGATACGCAGTATTTT.